This TCR beta chain stems from a study of T cells after yellow fever vaccination. By share of the sample, this clonotype is large. The V gene lost 8 bases and the J gene lost 4 bases, with 17 bases spanning the gap. Germline loops: CDR1 MGHRA, CDR2 YSYEKL. The CDR3 runs to 15 residues. In TCRdb, the 5' RACE reads were re-called with MiXCR into one record per CDR3 protein. The sample contains about 58,000 distinct CDR3 sequences, around 6.9% of which appear only once. The sequences come from CD8+ T cells sorted from PBMCs, collected on the day of the first yellow fever vaccination. The TCR sequence derives from a man between 18 and 35 years old who received the YFV17D yellow fever vaccine. The chain uses TRBV4-1 and TRBJ1-4; the D is unclear. Written as DNA, the CDR3 is TGCGCCAGCCTAAACCCCGGGTCAGGTAATGAAAAACTGTTTTTT. Its translation is CASLNPGSGNEKLFF.